This is a list of T cell receptor beta chains from one sample in a study of blood T cell repertoires in COVID-19. Here immunoSEQ multiplex PCR was the method, and the copy in TCRdb shows in-frame clones only, minus some. The table lists some 350,000 clones, about 88% of them singletons. Input material: peripheral blood. The receptors stem from a woman between 70 and 85 years old with COVID-19, enrolled during active disease. Both conserved end residues are part of each CDR3. The D gene is left open where the match is weak. Clone size is given for some rows only: seen once, a few or many times, or a class if the clone is expanded.

v_gene	len	j_gene	abundance	d_gene	CDR3aa	CDR3nt
TRBV10-2	15	TRBJ1-6	few	-	CASSESGGPQSPLHF	TGCGCCAGCAGTGAGTCCGGAGGCCCCCAATCACCCCTCCACTTT
TRBV7-9	15	TRBJ2-7	-	-	CASSAGVKDSYEQYF	TGTGCCAGCAGCGCTGGAGTGAAGGACTCCTACGAGCAGTACTTC
TRBV5-1	15	TRBJ2-2	-	TRBD1	CASSSGQMNTGELFF	TGCGCCAGCAGCTCGGGACAGATGAACACCGGGGAGCTGTTTTTT
TRBV7-9	13	TRBJ2-3	-	-	CASSLTPADTQYF	TGTGCCAGCAGCCTCACACCCGCAGATACGCAGTATTTT
TRBV4-2	16	TRBJ1-5	few	TRBD1	CASSQEQGVGNQPQHF	TGTGCCAGCAGCCAAGAACAGGGGGTTGGCAATCAGCCCCAGCATTTT
TRBV5-1	16	TRBJ2-5	-	TRBD2	CASRWNSGGAEETQYF	TGCGCCAGCAGATGGAATAGCGGGGGGGCCGAAGAGACCCAGTACTTC
TRBV6-5	15	TRBJ2-7	-	TRBD2	CATYGTSGGLYEQYF	TGTGCCACCTACGGGACTAGCGGGGGTCTCTACGAGCAGTACTTC
TRBV2	13	TRBJ2-3	once	-	CASSGQSTDTQYF	TGTGCCAGCAGTGGACAGAGCACAGATACGCAGTATTTT
TRBV25-1	14	TRBJ1-2	-	TRBD1	CASSAAGQGYGYTF	TGTGCCAGCAGTGCCGCGGGACAGGGCTATGGCTACACCTTC
TRBV28	15	TRBJ1-3	-	-	CASSPAGDSGNTIYF	TGTGCCAGCAGTCCGGCGGGGGACTCAGGAAACACCATATATTTT
TRBV3-1/TRBV3-2	17	TRBJ1-2	once	TRBD1	CASSSKTGGEENYGYTF	TGTGCCAGCAGTTCAAAGACAGGGGGCGAAGAAAACTATGGCTACACCTTC
TRBV10-3	14	TRBJ1-5	-	-	CAISEAISNQPQHF	TGTGCCATCAGTGAGGCTATAAGCAATCAGCCCCAGCATTTT
TRBV5-1	13	TRBJ1-5	-	-	CASLEGPNQPQHF	TGCGCCAGCCTGGAGGGACCCAATCAGCCCCAGCATTTT
TRBV5-1	15	TRBJ1-2	-	TRBD1	CASSNDRGGVGGYTF	TGCGCCAGCAGCAATGACAGGGGAGGGGTAGGCGGCTACACCTTC
TRBV19	14	TRBJ2-3	-	-	CASSSEGRGGRPDF	TGTGCCAGTAGTTCCGAGGGCCGTGGGGGCCGCCCGGATTTT
TRBV10-3	14	TRBJ1-1	-	TRBD1	CAISEYRGHTEAFF	TGTGCCATCAGTGAGTACAGGGGGCACACTGAAGCTTTCTTT
TRBV19	15	TRBJ1-5	-	TRBD1	CASSLQGPESQPQHF	TGTGCCAGTAGCCTACAGGGGCCGGAGTCACAGCCCCAGCATTTT
TRBV3-1/TRBV3-2	15	TRBJ2-7	-	-	CASSQDLWQTYEQYF	TGTGCCAGCAGCCAAGATCTTTGGCAGACCTACGAGCAGTACTTC
TRBV6-5	13	TRBJ1-2	-	TRBD1	CASSLQGADGYTF	TGTGCCAGCAGCTTACAGGGGGCAGATGGCTACACCTTC
TRBV27	13	TRBJ1-1	-	-	CASRPRGNTEAFF	TGTGCCAGCCGCCCCCGGGGAAACACTGAAGCTTTCTTT
TRBV28	15	TRBJ2-1	-	TRBD1	CASTPRDRGYNEQFF	TGTGCCAGTACCCCCCGGGACAGGGGCTACAATGAGCAGTTCTTC
TRBV27	17	TRBJ2-3	-	TRBD2	CASSPRTSGGYTDTQYF	TGTGCCAGCAGTCCCCGGACTAGCGGGGGGTATACAGATACGCAGTATTTT
TRBV6-5	14	TRBJ1-6	-	TRBD1	CASSADRDYSPLHF	TGTGCCAGCAGCGCCGACAGGGATTATTCACCCCTCCACTTT
TRBV11-3	16	TRBJ1-5	-	TRBD1	CASSPPGGTEIRPQHF	TGTGCCAGCAGCCCTCCGGGAGGGACAGAGATTCGGCCCCAGCATTTT
TRBV5-8	16	TRBJ1-5	-	TRBD1	CASSLGTGYSNQPQHF	TGTGCCAGCAGCTTGGGGACAGGGTATAGCAATCAGCCCCAGCATTTT
TRBV6-2/TRBV6-3	14	TRBJ1-6	-	-	CASSYSAENSPLHF	TGTGCCAGCAGTTACTCGGCGGAGAATTCACCCCTCCACTTT
TRBV30	14	TRBJ1-4	-	-	CAWSSPGPNEKLFF	TGTGCCTGGAGTTCCCCTGGGCCCAATGAAAAACTGTTTTTT
TRBV24-1	15	TRBJ1-2	-	-	CATSATEGVGYGYTF	TGTGCCACCAGTGCCACCGAGGGGGTGGGCTATGGCTACACCTTC
TRBV25-1	16	TRBJ1-2	-	TRBD1	CASSESTPGTGNGYTF	TGTGCCAGCAGTGAATCGACTCCCGGGACAGGGAATGGCTACACCTTC